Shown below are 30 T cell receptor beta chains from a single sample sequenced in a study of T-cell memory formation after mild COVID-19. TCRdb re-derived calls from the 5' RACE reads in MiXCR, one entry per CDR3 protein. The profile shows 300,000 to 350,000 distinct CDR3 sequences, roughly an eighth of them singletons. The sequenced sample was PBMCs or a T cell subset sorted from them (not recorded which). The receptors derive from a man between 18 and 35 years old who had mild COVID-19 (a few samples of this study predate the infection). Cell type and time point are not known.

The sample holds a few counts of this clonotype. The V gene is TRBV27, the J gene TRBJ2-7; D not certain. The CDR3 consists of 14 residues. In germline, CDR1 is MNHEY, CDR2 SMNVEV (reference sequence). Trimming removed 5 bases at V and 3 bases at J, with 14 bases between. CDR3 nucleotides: TGTGCCAGCAGTCCTACCGGACGCAGCTACGAGCAGTACGTC. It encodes CASSPTGRSYEQYV.

The CDR3 sequence is CASSSGTLANTQYF. The CDR3 nucleotides read TGTGCCAGCAGTTCGGGGACCCTTGCTAATACGCAGTATTTT. The V call is TRBV12-3 or TRBV12-4, the J call TRBJ2-3, with D possibly being TRBD1 or TRBD2 (5 bases each). V lost 4 bases, J lost 7 bases, and 15 bases lay in between. The CDR3 has 14 residues.

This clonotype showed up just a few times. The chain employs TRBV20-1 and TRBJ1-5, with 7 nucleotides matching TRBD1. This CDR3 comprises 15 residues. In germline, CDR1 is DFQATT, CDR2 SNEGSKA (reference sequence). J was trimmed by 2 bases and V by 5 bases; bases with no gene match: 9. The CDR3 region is CSASAGQNGNQPQHF. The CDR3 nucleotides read TGCAGTGCTTCTGCGGGACAGAACGGCAATCAGCCCCAGCATTTT.

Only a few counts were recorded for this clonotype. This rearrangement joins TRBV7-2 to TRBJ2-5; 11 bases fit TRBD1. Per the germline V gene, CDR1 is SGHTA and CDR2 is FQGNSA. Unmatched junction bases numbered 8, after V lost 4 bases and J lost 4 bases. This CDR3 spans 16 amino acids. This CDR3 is CASSSRTGGFGETQYF. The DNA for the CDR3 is TGTGCCAGCAGCTCAAGGACAGGGGGCTTTGGAGAGACCCAGTACTTC.

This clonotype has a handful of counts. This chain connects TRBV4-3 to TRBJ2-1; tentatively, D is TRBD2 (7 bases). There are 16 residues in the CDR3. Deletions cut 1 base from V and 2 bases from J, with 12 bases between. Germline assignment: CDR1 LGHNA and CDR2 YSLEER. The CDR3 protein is CASSQVQGRAYNEQFF. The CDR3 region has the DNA TGCGCCAGCAGCCAAGTGCAGGGGAGGGCCTACAATGAGCAGTTCTTC.

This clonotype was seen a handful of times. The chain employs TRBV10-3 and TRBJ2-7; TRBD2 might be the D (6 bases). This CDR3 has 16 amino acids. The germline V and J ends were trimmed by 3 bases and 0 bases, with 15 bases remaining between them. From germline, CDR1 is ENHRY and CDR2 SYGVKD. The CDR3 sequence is CAISDWGTGSSYEQYV. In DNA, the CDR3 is TGTGCCATCAGTGATTGGGGGACTGGGAGCTCCTACGAGCAGTACGTC.

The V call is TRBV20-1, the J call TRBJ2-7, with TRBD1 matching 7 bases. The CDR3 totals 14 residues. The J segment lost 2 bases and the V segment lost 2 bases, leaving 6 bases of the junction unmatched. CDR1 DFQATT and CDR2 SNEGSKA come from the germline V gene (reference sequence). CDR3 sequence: CSARPQGLTYEQYF. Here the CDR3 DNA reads TGCAGTGCTAGACCACAGGGGTTGACCTACGAGCAGTACTTC.

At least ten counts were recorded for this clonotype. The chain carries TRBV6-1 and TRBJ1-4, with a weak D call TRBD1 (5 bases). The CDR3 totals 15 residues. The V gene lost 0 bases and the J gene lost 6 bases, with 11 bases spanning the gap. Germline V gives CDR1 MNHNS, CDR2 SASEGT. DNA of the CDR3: TGTGCCAGCAGTGAAGCGGGGACGGGGGATGAAAAACTGTTTTTT. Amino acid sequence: CASSEAGTGDEKLFF.

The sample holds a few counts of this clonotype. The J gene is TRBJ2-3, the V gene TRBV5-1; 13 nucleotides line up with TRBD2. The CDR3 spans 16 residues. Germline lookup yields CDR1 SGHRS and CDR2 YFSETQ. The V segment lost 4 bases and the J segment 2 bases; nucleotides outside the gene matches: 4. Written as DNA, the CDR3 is TGCGCCAGCAGCCCGGGACTAGCGGGGAACACAGATACGCAGTATTTT. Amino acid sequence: CASSPGLAGNTDTQYF.

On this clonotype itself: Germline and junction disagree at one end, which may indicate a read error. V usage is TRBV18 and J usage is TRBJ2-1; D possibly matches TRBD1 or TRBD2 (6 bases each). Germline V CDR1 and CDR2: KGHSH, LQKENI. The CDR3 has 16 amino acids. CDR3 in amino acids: CAISPLSGGDLNEQFF. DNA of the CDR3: TGTGCCATCTCACCACTTTCCGGGGGCGACCTAAATGAGCAGTTCTTC.

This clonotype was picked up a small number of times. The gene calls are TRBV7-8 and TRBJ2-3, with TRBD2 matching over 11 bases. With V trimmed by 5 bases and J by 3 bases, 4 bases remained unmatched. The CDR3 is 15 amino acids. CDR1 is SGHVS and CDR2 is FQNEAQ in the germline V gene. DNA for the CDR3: TGTGCCAGCAGCGTGACTAGCGGGGCAACAGATACGCAGTATTTT. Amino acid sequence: CASSVTSGATDTQYF.

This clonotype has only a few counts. This CDR3 reads CAISSGVASETQYF. The CDR3 DNA reads TGTGCCATCAGTAGCGGGGTCGCCTCAGAGACCCAGTACTTC. The V and J genes are TRBV10-3 and TRBJ2-5, with 7 positions matching TRBD2. The CDR3 totals 14 residues. Germline lookup yields CDR1 ENHRY and CDR2 SYGVKD. Losses at the gene ends were 5 bases for V and 4 bases for J; bases not matched to a gene: 7.

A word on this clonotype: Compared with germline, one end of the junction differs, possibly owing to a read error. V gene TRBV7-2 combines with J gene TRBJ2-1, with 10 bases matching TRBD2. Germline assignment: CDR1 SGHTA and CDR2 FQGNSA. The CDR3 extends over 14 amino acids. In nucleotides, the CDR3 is TGTGCCAGCAGCTTAGCGAATCCTAGCGGGGGCTGGGCATTC. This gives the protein CASSLANPSGGWAF. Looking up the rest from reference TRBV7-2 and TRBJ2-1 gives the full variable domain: GAGVSQSPSNKVTEKGKDVELRCDPISGHTALYWYRQSLGQGLEFLIYFQGNSAPDKSGLPSDRFSAERTGGSVSTLTIQRTQQEDSAVYLCASSLANPSGGWAFGPGTRLTVL.

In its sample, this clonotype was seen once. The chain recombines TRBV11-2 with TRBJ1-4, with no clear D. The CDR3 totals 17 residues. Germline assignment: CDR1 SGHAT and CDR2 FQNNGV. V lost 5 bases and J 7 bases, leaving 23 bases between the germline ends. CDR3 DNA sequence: TGTGCCAGCAGCCCCGCGGGCCTCCGCCCCTTTGGTGAAAAACTGTTTTTT. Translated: CASSPAGLRPFGEKLFF.

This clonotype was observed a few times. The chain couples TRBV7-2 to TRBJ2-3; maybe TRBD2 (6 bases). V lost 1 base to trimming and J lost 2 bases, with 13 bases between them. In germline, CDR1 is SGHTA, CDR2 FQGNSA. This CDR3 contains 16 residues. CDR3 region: CASSLVLLRDTDTQYF. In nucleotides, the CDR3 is TGTGCCAGCAGCTTAGTTTTGCTGCGGGACACAGATACGCAGTATTTT.

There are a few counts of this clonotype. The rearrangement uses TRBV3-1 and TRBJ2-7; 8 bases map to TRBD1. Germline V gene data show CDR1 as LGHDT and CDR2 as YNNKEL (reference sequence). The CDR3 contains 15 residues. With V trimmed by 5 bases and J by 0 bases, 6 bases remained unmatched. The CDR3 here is CASSSGTGFSYEQYF. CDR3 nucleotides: TGTGCCAGCAGCTCCGGGACAGGATTCTCCTACGAGCAGTACTTC.

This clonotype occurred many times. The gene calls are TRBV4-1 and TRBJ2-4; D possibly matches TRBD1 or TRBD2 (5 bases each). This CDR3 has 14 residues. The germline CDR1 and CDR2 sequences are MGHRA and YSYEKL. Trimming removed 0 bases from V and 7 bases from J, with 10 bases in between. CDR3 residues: CASSQDEGLNIQYF. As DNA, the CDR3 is TGCGCCAGCAGCCAAGATGAGGGGCTGAACATTCAGTACTTC.

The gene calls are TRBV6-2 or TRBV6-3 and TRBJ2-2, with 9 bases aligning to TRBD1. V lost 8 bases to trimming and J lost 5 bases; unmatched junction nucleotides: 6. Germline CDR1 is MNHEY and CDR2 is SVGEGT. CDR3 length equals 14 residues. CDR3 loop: CASGDRAGTGELFF. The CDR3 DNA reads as TGTGCCAGCGGGGACAGGGCCGGGACCGGGGAGCTGTTTTTT.

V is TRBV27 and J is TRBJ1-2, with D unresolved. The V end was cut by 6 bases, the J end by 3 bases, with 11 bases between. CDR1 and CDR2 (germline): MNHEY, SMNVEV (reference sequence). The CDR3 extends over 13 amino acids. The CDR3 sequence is CASRSGIDYGYTF. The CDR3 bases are TGTGCCAGCAGATCTGGGATAGACTATGGCTACACCTTC.

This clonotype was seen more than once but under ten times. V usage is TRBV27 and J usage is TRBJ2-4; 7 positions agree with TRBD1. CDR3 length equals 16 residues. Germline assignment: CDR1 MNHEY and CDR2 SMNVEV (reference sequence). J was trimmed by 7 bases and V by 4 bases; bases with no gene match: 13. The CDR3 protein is CASSSGHGQGDNIQYF. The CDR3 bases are TGTGCCAGCAGTTCGGGCCATGGGCAGGGGGACAACATTCAGTACTTC.

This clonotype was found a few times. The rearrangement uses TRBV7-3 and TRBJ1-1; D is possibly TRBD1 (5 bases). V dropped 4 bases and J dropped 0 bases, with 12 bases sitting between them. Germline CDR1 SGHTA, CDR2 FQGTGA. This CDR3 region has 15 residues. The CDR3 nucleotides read TGTGCCAGCAGCTCCCCGGGACTCATGAACACTGAAGCTTTCTTT. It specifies CASSSPGLMNTEAFF.

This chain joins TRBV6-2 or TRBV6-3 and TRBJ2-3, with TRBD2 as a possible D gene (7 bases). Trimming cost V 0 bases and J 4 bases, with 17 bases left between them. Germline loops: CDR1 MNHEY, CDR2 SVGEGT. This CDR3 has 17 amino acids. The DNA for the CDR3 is TGTGCCAGCAGTTACTCCACCGCGGGGGCCGGCCCAGATACGCAGTATTTT. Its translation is CASSYSTAGAGPDTQYF.

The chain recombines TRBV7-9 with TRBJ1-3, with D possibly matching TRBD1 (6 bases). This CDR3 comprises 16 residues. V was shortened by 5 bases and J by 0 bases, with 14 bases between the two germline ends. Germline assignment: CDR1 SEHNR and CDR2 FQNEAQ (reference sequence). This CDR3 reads CASSNLQGASGNTIYF. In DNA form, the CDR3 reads TGTGCCAGCAGCAACCTACAGGGCGCCTCTGGAAACACCATATATTTT.

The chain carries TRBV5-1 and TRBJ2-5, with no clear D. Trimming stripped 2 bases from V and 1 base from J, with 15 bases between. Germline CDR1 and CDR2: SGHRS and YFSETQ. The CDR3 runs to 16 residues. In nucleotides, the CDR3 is TGCGCCAGCAGCTTATTCCTGGGCCCTTCCCAAGAGACCCAGTACTTC. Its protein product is CASSLFLGPSQETQYF.

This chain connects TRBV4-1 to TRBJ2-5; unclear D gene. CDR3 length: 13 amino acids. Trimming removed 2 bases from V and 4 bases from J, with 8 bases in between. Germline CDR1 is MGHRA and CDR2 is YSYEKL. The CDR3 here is CASSQREGETQYF. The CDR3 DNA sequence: TGCGCCAGCAGCCAAAGGGAAGGAGAGACCCAGTACTTC.

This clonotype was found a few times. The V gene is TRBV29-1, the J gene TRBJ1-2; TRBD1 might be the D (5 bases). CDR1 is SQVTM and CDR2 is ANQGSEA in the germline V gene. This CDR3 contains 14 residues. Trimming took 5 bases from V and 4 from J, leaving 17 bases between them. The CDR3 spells CSVSGTDESYGYTF. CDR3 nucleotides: TGCAGCGTTTCCGGGACGGACGAAAGCTATGGCTACACCTTC.

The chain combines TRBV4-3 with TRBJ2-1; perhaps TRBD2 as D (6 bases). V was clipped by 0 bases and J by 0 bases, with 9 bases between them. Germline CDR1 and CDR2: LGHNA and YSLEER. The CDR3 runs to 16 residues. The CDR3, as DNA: TGCGCCAGCAGCCAAGATGACGGGAGCTCCTACAATGAGCAGTTCTTC. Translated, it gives CASSQDDGSSYNEQFF.

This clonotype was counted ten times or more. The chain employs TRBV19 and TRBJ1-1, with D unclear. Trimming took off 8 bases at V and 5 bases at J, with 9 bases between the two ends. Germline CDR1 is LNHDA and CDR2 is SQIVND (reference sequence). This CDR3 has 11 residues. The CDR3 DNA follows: TGTGCCAGTGGACGTGGTACTGAAGCTTTCTTT. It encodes CASGRGTEAFF.

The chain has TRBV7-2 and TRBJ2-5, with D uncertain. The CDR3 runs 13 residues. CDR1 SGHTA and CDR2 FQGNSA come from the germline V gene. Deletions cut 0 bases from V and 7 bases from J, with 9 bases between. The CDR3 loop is CASSLAWGLTQYF. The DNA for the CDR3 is TGTGCCAGCAGCTTAGCCTGGGGTCTGACCCAGTACTTC.

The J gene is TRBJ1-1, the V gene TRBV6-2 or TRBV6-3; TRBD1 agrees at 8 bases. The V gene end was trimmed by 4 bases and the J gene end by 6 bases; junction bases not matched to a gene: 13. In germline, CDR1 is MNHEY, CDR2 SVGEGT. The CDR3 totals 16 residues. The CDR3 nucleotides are TGTGCCAGCAGTTCTCCTGCAGGGGGCCCTACCTCTGAAGCTTTCTTT. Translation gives CASSSPAGGPTSEAFF.